Following are 13 T cell receptor beta chains from one sample sequenced in a study of T cell changes during pregnancy in multiple sclerosis. Sequencing used immunoSEQ multiplex PCR; TCRdb keeps in-frame clones, though not all of them. The table has some 60,000 clones, more than 75% seen once. The input for sequencing was peripheral blood, taken in the first trimester of pregnancy. These receptor sequences come from a female donor in good health, enrolled as a control in a pregnancy study.

This chain links TRBV5-1 with TRBJ2-7, with 10 bases that match TRBD1. The CDR3 has 15 amino acids. Germline CDR1 is SGHRS and CDR2 is YFSETQ. Germline trimming cut 4 bases from V and 3 bases from J; bases unmatched to any gene: 7. CDR3 in amino acids: CASSRGTGDFYEQYF. The CDR3 DNA reads TGCGCCAGCAGCCGTGGGACAGGGGATTTCTACGAGCAGTACTTC.

This chain connects TRBV4-2 to TRBJ2-5; 7 nucleotides line up with TRBD2. V shed 0 bases and J 5 bases; nucleotides not matched to a gene: 3. Looked up from germline, CDR1 is LGHNA and CDR2 is YNFKEQ. This CDR3 has 14 residues. The CDR3 protein is CASSQDLRGETQYF. In nucleotides, the CDR3 is TGTGCCAGCAGCCAAGATCTGCGGGGGGAGACCCAGTACTTC.

In DNA, the CDR3 is TGTGCCAGCAGGCTACTAGCGGGAGGGATCAATGAGCAGTTCTTC. Its protein product is CASRLLAGGINEQFF. The J gene is TRBJ2-1, the V gene TRBV27, with 13 nucleotides matching TRBD2. CDR3 length: 15 amino acids. The germline V gene encodes CDR1 MNHEY and CDR2 SMNVEV (reference sequence). V was pared by 6 bases and J by 6 bases, with 5 bases of the junction left unmatched.

This chain links TRBV13 with TRBJ1-1; unclear D gene. This CDR3 contains 13 residues. Germline lookup yields CDR1 PRHDT and CDR2 FYEKMQ (reference sequence). Trimming removed 1 base at V and 0 bases at J, with 3 bases between. CDR3 sequence (DNA): TGTGCCAGCAGCTTAGATATGAACACTGAAGCTTTCTTT. Its translation: CASSLDMNTEAFF.

The J gene is TRBJ1-1, the V gene TRBV14; D perhaps matches TRBD1 (6 bases). Germline CDR1 and CDR2: SGHDN and FVKESK. This CDR3 is built from 16 residues. The V gene lost 4 bases and the J gene lost 1 base, with 16 bases spanning the gap. CDR3 in amino acids: CASSLRGGAKNTEAFF. In DNA, the CDR3 is TGTGCCAGCAGCCTCAGAGGGGGGGCCAAGAACACTGAAGCTTTCTTT.

This clone was recorded only once. The chain combines TRBV11-3 with TRBJ2-1, with D perhaps TRBD2 (6 bases). The germline CDR1 and CDR2 sequences are SGHNT and YENEEA. The CDR3 consists of 13 residues. Trimming cost V 4 bases and J 3 bases, with 7 bases left between them. CDR3 sequence reads: CASSWDFYNEQFF. Written as DNA, the CDR3 is TGTGCCAGCAGCTGGGACTTCTACAATGAGCAGTTCTTC.

This chain uses TRBV29-1 with TRBJ1-2; D gene uncertain. V lost 4 bases, J lost 4 bases, and 10 bases lay in between. The CDR3 covers 12 residues. Germline CDR1 is SQVTM and CDR2 is ANQGSEA. CDR3 bases: TGCAGCGTTGGAGGATCGGGCTATGGCTACACCTTC. It encodes CSVGGSGYGYTF.

The chain joins TRBV29-1 to TRBJ1-2; 9 bases map to TRBD1. CDR1 and CDR2 from the germline V gene are SQVTM and ANQGSEA. Trimming cost V 6 bases and J 6 bases; bases outside gene matches: 14. This CDR3 region has 15 residues. CDR3 DNA sequence: TGCAGCGTCGATTCCGGGACAGGGTCTTTTGATGGCTACACCTTC. It translates to CSVDSGTGSFDGYTF.

V is TRBV7-3 and J is TRBJ2-3, with D tentatively TRBD2 (6 bases). V was clipped by 3 bases and J by 2 bases, with 9 bases between them. CDR1 SGHTA and CDR2 FQGTGA come from the germline V gene. The CDR3 loop spans 14 amino acids. CDR3 nucleotides: TGTGCCAGCAGCTTGGAGGGTCCCACAGATACGCAGTATTTT. Translation gives CASSLEGPTDTQYF.

The chain is built from TRBV7-2 and TRBJ2-7; 9 bases fit TRBD2. The V gene's germline CDR1 is SGHTA and CDR2 FQGNSA. Trimming cost V 3 bases and J 3 bases; bases outside gene matches: 6. The CDR3 is 15 residues long. CDR3 sequence reads: CASSFRAGGLYEQYF. The CDR3 nucleotides are TGTGCCAGCAGCTTCAGAGCGGGAGGCCTCTACGAGCAGTACTTC.

The chain has TRBV25-1 and TRBJ1-1; 7 positions match TRBD1. The CDR3 is 14 residues long. The ends lost 7 bases at V and 4 bases at J; junction bases unmatched: 9. CDR1 is MGHDK, CDR2 SYGVNS, per germline. CDR3 amino acids: CASTRQGGTTEAFF. The CDR3 DNA reads TGTGCCAGCACCCGACAGGGCGGGACCACTGAAGCTTTCTTT.

The CDR3 here is CASGHQDRANTEAFF. The CDR3 coding sequence is TGTGCCAGCGGACACCAGGACAGAGCGAACACTGAAGCTTTCTTT. The chain links TRBV28 to TRBJ1-1, with D perhaps TRBD1 (6 bases). CDR3 size: 15 residues. In germline, CDR1 is MDHEN, CDR2 SYDVKM. Trimming pared 8 bases from V and 1 base from J, leaving 17 bases between.

This chain connects TRBV29-1 to TRBJ1-2; D is perhaps TRBD1 (5 bases). The CDR3 runs 14 residues. In germline, CDR1 is SQVTM, CDR2 ANQGSEA. The V end lost 1 base, the J end lost 4 bases, and 13 bases lay between the germline ends. CDR3 region: CSVEGRGKGYGYTF. In DNA form, the CDR3 reads TGCAGCGTTGAAGGAAGGGGAAAAGGCTATGGCTACACCTTC.